A single sample is the source of the 30 T cell receptor beta chains below, sequenced in a study of blood T cell repertoires in COVID-19. The assay was immunoSEQ multiplex PCR, and TCRdb's table has in-frame clones only and misses some. The data contain about 200,000 clones, around nine tenths of them seen just once; the ten biggest clones take up around 0.5%. Sequenced sample: peripheral blood. These receptors all come from a man aged 45-65 years with acute or convalescent COVID-19.

The chain couples TRBV2 to TRBJ1-1, with TRBD1 identical over 7 bases. The germline V gene encodes CDR1 SNHLY and CDR2 FYNNEI. J lost 3 bases, V lost 6 bases, and 4 bases had no gene match. This CDR3 has 13 amino acids. The CDR3 loop reads CASSPTGYTEAFF. The CDR3 DNA follows: TGTGCCAGCAGCCCGACAGGGTACACTGAAGCTTTCTTT.

This clone was seen a single time. The chain carries TRBV6-2 or TRBV6-3 and TRBJ1-5; weak D call: TRBD1 (6 bases). The length of the CDR3 is 16 residues. Germline CDR1 MNHEY, CDR2 SVGEGT. Trimming cost V 2 bases and J 9 bases, with 20 bases left between them. The CDR3 sequence is CASSYTWGGPLRPQHF. DNA of the CDR3: TGTGCCAGCAGTTACACGTGGGGGGGGCCCCTGCGGCCCCAGCATTTT.

The V call is TRBV4-1, the J call TRBJ1-3; D ambiguous. This CDR3 has 17 amino acids. The V gene's germline CDR1 is MGHRA and CDR2 YSYEKL. Trimming took 4 bases from V and 0 from J, leaving 16 bases between them. The CDR3 bases are TGCGCCAGCAGCCGGCAAAGTGGGCCGAGCTCTGGAAACACCATATATTTT. Translated, it gives CASSRQSGPSSGNTIYF.

This chain joins TRBV28 and TRBJ1-6; 8 nucleotides agree with TRBD1. The CDR3 extends over 14 amino acids. V trimming: 5 bases; J trimming: 6 bases; junction bases outside the gene matches: 3. The V gene's germline CDR1 is MDHEN and CDR2 SYDVKM. The CDR3: CASSRDRGNSPLHF. CDR3 DNA sequence: TGTGCCAGCAGTCGAGACAGGGGTAATTCACCCCTCCACTTT.

The gene calls are TRBV3-1 (or the pseudogene TRBV3-2) and TRBJ1-1; 7 bases map to TRBD1. V lost 2 bases to trimming and J lost 7 bases; unmatched junction nucleotides: 10. The CDR3 is 15 residues long. Germline V CDR1 and CDR2: LGHDT, YNNKEL (reference sequence). CDR3 amino acids: CASSQQQTGFNEAFF. In nucleotides, the CDR3 is TGTGCCAGCAGCCAACAGCAGACAGGGTTTAATGAAGCTTTCTTT.

The V call is TRBV7-8, the J call TRBJ2-1, with 9 positions matching TRBD2. V lost 1 base, J lost 4 bases, and 11 bases stayed unmatched. This CDR3 contains 18 residues. Germline-derived CDR1 and CDR2 are SGHVS and FQNEAQ. CDR3 amino acids: CASSLVAGGTGWYNEQFF. The CDR3 DNA follows: TGTGCCAGCAGCTTAGTGGCGGGAGGGACGGGTTGGTACAATGAGCAGTTCTTC. Variable domain in full (rest from reference TRBV7-8 and TRBJ2-1): GAGVSQSPRYKVAKRGQDVALRCDPISGHVSLFWYQQALGQGPEFLTYFQNEAQLDKSGLPSDRFFAERPEGSVSTLKIQRTQQEDSAVYLCASSLVAGGTGWYNEQFFGPGTRLTVL.

The V call is TRBV10-3, the J call TRBJ2-7, with a weak D call TRBD2 (6 bases). The V gene's germline CDR1 is ENHRY and CDR2 SYGVKD. V lost 2 bases to trimming and J lost 0 bases, with 20 bases between them. The CDR3 totals 18 residues. The CDR3 nucleotides are TGTGCCATCAGTGAGGAAATGCGGTGGGGGGAGAGCTCCTACGAGCAGTACGTC. Translating gives CAISEEMRWGESSYEQYV.

V and J are TRBV24-1 and TRBJ2-2; 9 nucleotides align to TRBD2. Germline V gene sequence: CDR1 KGHDR, CDR2 SFDVKD. The CDR3 spans 17 residues. The trim removed 3 bases at V and 0 bases at J, leaving 4 bases unmatched. CDR3 residues: CATSDPGLAPNTGELFF. CDR3 nucleotide sequence: TGTGCCACCAGTGATCCGGGACTAGCCCCGAACACCGGGGAGCTGTTTTTT.

This clone showed up just once. This chain links TRBV6-1 with TRBJ1-2; perhaps TRBD1 as D (5 bases). CDR1 and CDR2 (germline): MNHNS, SASEGT. Trimming removed 2 bases from V and 8 bases from J, with 15 bases in between. CDR3 length equals 14 residues. For the CDR3, the DNA is TGTGCCAGCAGTGAATCCCCCCAGGGTGGCGGCTACACCTTC. This gives the protein CASSESPQGGGYTF.

This chain joins TRBV5-1 and TRBJ1-5; D is unresolved. CDR3 length: 13 amino acids. V lost 0 bases and J lost 7, with 8 bases in between. Germline loops: CDR1 SGHRS, CDR2 YFSETQ. CDR3 coding DNA: TGCGCCAGCAGCTTGGAGCCGAGGCAGCCCCAGCATTTT. As protein: CASSLEPRQPQHF.

Comment on this clone: A read error may account for a junction end that differs from germline. Written as DNA, the CDR3 is TGTGCCAGCAGCGAGACAGGGAACTCCGGGGAGCTGTTTTTT. The encoded protein is CASSETGNSGELFF. The V call is TRBV7-9, the J call TRBJ2-2, with 7 bases aligning to TRBD1. The germline gives CDR1 SEHNR, CDR2 FQNEAQ (reference sequence). The CDR3 is 14 amino acids.

The rearrangement joins TRBV5-8 to TRBJ1-5, with TRBD1 as a possible D gene (6 bases). The germline V and J ends were trimmed by 5 bases and 4 bases, with 10 bases remaining between them. The CDR3 runs to 13 residues. Germline loops: CDR1 SGHTS, CDR2 YDEGEE. In nucleotides, the CDR3 is TGTGCCAGCAGTCAGGGGATGAATCAGCCCCAGCATTTT. Its translation is CASSQGMNQPQHF.

V and J are TRBV3-1 (or the pseudogene TRBV3-2) and TRBJ2-7; 11 bases are a match to TRBD2. This CDR3 region has 16 residues. V shed 2 bases and J 1 base; nucleotides not matched to a gene: 4. Germline values: CDR1 LGHDT, CDR2 YNNKEL (reference sequence). CDR3 nucleotides: TGTGCCAGCAGCCAAAGGGGACTAGCGGCTTCCTACGAGCAGTACTTC. This codes for CASSQRGLAASYEQYF.

The rearrangement joins TRBV29-1 to TRBJ1-1, with D unresolved. Germline values: CDR1 SQVTM, CDR2 ANQGSEA. Trimming removed 6 bases at V and 0 bases at J, with 5 bases between. The CDR3 has 11 amino acids. Here the CDR3 DNA reads TGCAGCGTGCACATGAACACTGAAGCTTTCTTT. Translated, it gives CSVHMNTEAFF.

The rearrangement joins TRBV19 to TRBJ1-4; 7 nucleotides match TRBD1. The CDR3 has 15 residues. Per the germline V gene, CDR1 is LNHDA and CDR2 is SQIVND (reference sequence). The trim removed 7 bases at V and 0 bases at J, leaving 5 bases unmatched. The CDR3 is CASKTGYATNEKLFF. The CDR3 bases are TGTGCCAGTAAGACAGGGTACGCAACTAATGAAAAACTGTTTTTT.

The chain recombines TRBV6-1 with TRBJ1-2; D remains ambiguous. Germline-derived CDR1 and CDR2 are MNHNS and SASEGT. V shed 7 bases and J shed 7 bases, with 19 bases lying between them. CDR3 length equals 14 residues. This chain's CDR3 is CASTPQEGVVGYTF. For the CDR3, the DNA is TGTGCCAGCACCCCGCAGGAGGGCGTTGTTGGCTACACCTTC.

This chain joins TRBV11-3 and TRBJ2-1; TRBD2 matches at 8 bases. Germline lookup yields CDR1 SGHNT and CDR2 YENEEA. The CDR3 extends over 13 amino acids. Trimming took 6 bases from V and 9 from J; bases not matched to a gene: 7. The CDR3 DNA reads as TGTGCCAGCAGTCAAGCGGGAGTAGGTGAGCAGTTCTTC. Translation gives CASSQAGVGEQFF.

The gene calls are TRBV19 and TRBJ2-3, with TRBD1 as a possible D gene (5 bases). Germline values: CDR1 LNHDA, CDR2 SQIVND (reference sequence). V dropped 5 bases and J dropped 5 bases, with 11 bases sitting between them. The CDR3 totals 13 residues. The CDR3 loop reads CASSSPQGDTQYF. CDR3 coding DNA: TGTGCCAGTAGTTCCCCCCAGGGAGATACGCAGTATTTT.

This chain connects TRBV19 to TRBJ2-7, with 7 bases fitting TRBD2. The CDR3 sequence is 15 residues long. V shed 1 base and J 5 bases; nucleotides not matched to a gene: 8. Germline-derived CDR1 and CDR2 are LNHDA and SQIVND (reference sequence). The chain's CDR3 is CASSIGGRAANEQYF. In nucleotides, the CDR3 is TGTGCCAGTAGTATAGGGGGGAGGGCCGCTAACGAGCAGTACTTC.

The chain combines TRBV30 with TRBJ1-5; 7 nucleotides align to TRBD1. This CDR3 contains 13 residues. Germline V gene sequence: CDR1 GTSNPN, CDR2 SVGIG (reference sequence). V shed 1 base, J shed 4 bases, and the junction held 1 base outside the gene matches. For the CDR3, the DNA is TGTGCCTGGAGTGCACAGGGGAATCAGCCCCAGCATTTT. Residues: CAWSAQGNQPQHF.

This chain links TRBV28 with TRBJ2-2; TRBD1 matches at 8 bases. CDR1 MDHEN and CDR2 SYDVKM come from the germline V gene. The CDR3 totals 15 residues. J gave up 7 bases and V 8 bases, and 12 bases lay outside the gene matches. The CDR3 coding sequence is TGTGCCAGCCGAGCGGGCAGGGGGCTTAGCGGGGAGCTGTTTTTT. This encodes CASRAGRGLSGELFF.

This clone was seen once. The chain has TRBV6-6 and TRBJ1-5; D remains unclear. Germline CDR1 reads MNHNY; CDR2 reads SVGAGI (reference sequence). The V end was cut by 2 bases, the J end by 0 bases, with 8 bases between. CDR3 length equals 15 residues. In DNA, the CDR3 is TGTGCCAGCAGTTACAGCGTCTATAGCAATCAGCCCCAGCATTTT. Translating gives CASSYSVYSNQPQHF.

This chain connects TRBV11-2 to TRBJ2-3, with TRBD2 as a possible D gene (6 bases). The CDR3 is 18 residues long. The germline V gene encodes CDR1 SGHAT and CDR2 FQNNGV. Deletions cut 1 base from V and 0 bases from J, with 17 bases between. The DNA for the CDR3 is TGTGCCAGCAGCTTAGGGGTTCGGGTAGCGGCTAGCACAGATACGCAGTATTTT. Its protein is CASSLGVRVAASTDTQYF.

The CDR3 protein is CASSPVRGMDGYTF. CDR3 bases: TGCGCCAGCAGCCCGGTTCGGGGGATGGATGGCTACACCTTC. The rearrangement uses TRBV5-1 and TRBJ1-2, with D perhaps TRBD1 (5 bases). CDR1 SGHRS and CDR2 YFSETQ come from the germline V gene. V was clipped by 4 bases and J by 6 bases, with 16 bases between them. The CDR3 runs 14 residues.

The rearrangement joins TRBV27 to TRBJ2-3, with D uncertain. CDR1 and CDR2 from the germline V gene are MNHEY and SMNVEV (reference sequence). CDR3 length: 14 residues. Trimming removed 5 bases at V and 2 bases at J, with 11 bases between. Written as DNA, the CDR3 is TGTGCCAGCAGTCCCAGTGGTCCCACAGATACGCAGTATTTT. This gives the protein CASSPSGPTDTQYF.

The chain has TRBV19 and TRBJ2-7; D might be TRBD2 (6 bases). The V gene's germline CDR1 is LNHDA and CDR2 SQIVND (reference sequence). The CDR3 has 14 residues. Trimming removed 4 bases at V and 4 bases at J, with 14 bases between. CDR3 coding DNA: TGTGCCAGTAGTAGGGGGGTCCCAATTTACGAGCAGTACTTC. Translating gives CASSRGVPIYEQYF.

V gene TRBV7-9 combines with J gene TRBJ1-1; D gene ambiguous. Germline lookup yields CDR1 SEHNR and CDR2 FQNEAQ (reference sequence). V gave up 4 bases and J gave up 6 bases, with 15 bases separating them. The CDR3 spans 14 residues. CDR3: CASSSTGVSPEAFF. CDR3 bases: TGTGCCAGCAGCTCAACCGGGGTGAGCCCTGAAGCTTTCTTT.

The chain has TRBV7-7 and TRBJ1-1; a possible D gene is TRBD1 (5 bases). Per the germline V gene, CDR1 is SSHAT and CDR2 is FNYEAQ (reference sequence). CDR3 length equals 13 residues. V lost 5 bases and J 1 base, leaving 8 bases between the germline ends. In DNA form, the CDR3 reads TGTGCCAGCAGCCAGGGAACGAACACTGAAGCTTTCTTT. This codes for CASSQGTNTEAFF.

The chain uses TRBV11-2 and TRBJ1-6, with 7 positions matching TRBD1. CDR1 is SGHAT, CDR2 FQNNGV, per germline. J lost 7 bases, V lost 2 bases, and 5 bases had no gene match. This CDR3 comprises 15 residues. The CDR3 here is CASSLSTGLNSPLHF. The CDR3 DNA follows: TGTGCCAGCAGCTTATCGACAGGGTTGAATTCACCCCTCCACTTT.

CDR3 sequence reads: CASSLRGGNGNQPQHF. The CDR3 DNA follows: TGTGCCAGCAGCCTTCGGGGGGGAAACGGCAATCAGCCCCAGCATTTT. The J gene is TRBJ1-5, the V gene TRBV5-4; possible D gene TRBD1, 5 bases. Germline lookup yields CDR1 SGHNT and CDR2 YYREEE (reference sequence). V lost 4 bases and J lost 2, with 16 bases in between. This CDR3 region has 16 residues.